Shown below are 2 T cell receptor beta chains from a single sample sequenced in a study of response to subunit inactivated influenza vaccine. MiXCR was run by TCRdb on the RT-PCR reads, yielding one entry per CDR3 protein. The sample records over 800,000 distinct CDR3 sequences, roughly 20% being singletons. Sequencing was performed on PBMCs from blood, taken around 5 days after vaccination. The receptors here all came from a man aged 50-59 years who received an inactivated influenza vaccine.

The chain joins TRBV12-3 or TRBV12-4 to TRBJ2-2, with D possibly being TRBD1 or TRBD2 (6 bases each). This CDR3 spans 16 amino acids. V was shortened by 6 bases and J by 5 bases, with 19 bases between the two germline ends. The CDR3 here is CASSRPGAGLTGELFF. In nucleotides, the CDR3 is TGTGCCAGCAGCCGCCCGGGGGCGGGACTTACCGGGGAGCTGTTTTTT.

The rearrangement uses TRBV5-6 and TRBJ1-2, with TRBD1 matching 8 bases. This CDR3 comprises 14 residues. From germline, CDR1 is SGHDT and CDR2 YYEEEE. Trimming took 5 bases from V and 8 from J; bases not matched to a gene: 11. CDR3 coding DNA: TGTGCCAGCAGTAAAGCCGGGACAGGAGGCGGCTACACCTTC. This encodes CASSKAGTGGGYTF.